These 24 T cell receptor beta chains share one sample of origin, sequenced in a study of blood T cell repertoires in COVID-19. TCRdb keeps only in-frame clones here, not all; method: immunoSEQ multiplex PCR. Of some 80,000 clones in the sample, 70% to 90% were seen once. Source material: peripheral blood. These receptors were collected from a human donor in a cohort sampled during active COVID-19.

The rearrangement uses TRBV2 and TRBJ1-2; 8 positions match TRBD1. V was clipped by 1 base and J by 4 bases; unmatched bases: 5. Germline CDR1 is SNHLY and CDR2 is FYNNEI. The CDR3 contains 15 residues. The CDR3 region has the DNA TGTGCCAGCAGTGAAGTCAGGGGGCAAGGCTATGGCTACACCTTC. Translated: CASSEVRGQGYGYTF.

This clone was seen just once. The chain employs TRBV3-1 (or the pseudogene TRBV3-2) and TRBJ2-2; 8 nucleotides match TRBD2. The length of the CDR3 is 15 residues. With V trimmed by 4 bases and J by 4 bases, 5 bases remained unmatched. Germline values: CDR1 LGHDT, CDR2 YNNKEL (reference sequence). As DNA, the CDR3 is TGTGCCAGCAGCCGGCGGGAGGCGGGCACCGGGGAGCTGTTTTTT. This encodes CASSRREAGTGELFF.

In DNA, the CDR3 is TGTGCCAGTAGTACCCCTGGAGAGTCTGGAAACACCATATATTTT. Encoded protein: CASSTPGESGNTIYF. This chain joins TRBV19 and TRBJ1-3; no clear D gene. Per germline, CDR1 LNHDA and CDR2 SQIVND (reference sequence). V lost 4 bases to trimming and J lost 1 base, with 11 bases between them. CDR3 length: 15 amino acids.

This clone has just a few counts. The chain links TRBV9 to TRBJ2-5, with 8 bases that match TRBD2. Germline V gene sequence: CDR1 SGDLS, CDR2 YYNGEE. The CDR3 is made up of 14 amino acids. V shed 0 bases, J shed 5 bases, and the junction held 3 bases outside the gene matches. The CDR3 nucleotides are TGTGCCAGCAGCGTAGGTGTAGCGGGGGAGACCCAGTACTTC. Translated: CASSVGVAGETQYF.

This clone was seen only a few times. Written as DNA, the CDR3 is TGTGCCAGCAGTTACGCTCGGAATGAGCAGTTCTTC. Translated: CASSYARNEQFF. This sequence joins TRBV6-2 or TRBV6-3 and TRBJ2-1; no reliable D call. Trimming removed 2 bases at V and 7 bases at J, with 6 bases between. This CDR3 spans 12 amino acids. The germline V gene has CDR1 MNHEY and CDR2 SVGEGT.

The gene calls are TRBV3-1 (or the pseudogene TRBV3-2) and TRBJ2-7; D perhaps matches TRBD1 (6 bases). Trimming stripped 2 bases from V and 5 bases from J, with 13 bases between. CDR1 is LGHDT and CDR2 is YNNKEL in the germline V gene (reference sequence). The CDR3 extends over 14 amino acids. The CDR3 DNA reads TGTGCCAGCAGCCAACGCCAGGGGATTAACGAGCAGTACTTC. It yields the protein CASSQRQGINEQYF.

The V and J genes are TRBV11-2 and TRBJ2-5, with a possible D match to TRBD1 (6 bases). The length of the CDR3 is 13 residues. Deletions cut 3 bases from V and 5 bases from J, with 10 bases between. Germline V gene lookup returns CDR1 SGHAT and CDR2 FQNNGV. This CDR3 is CASSFRGSETQYF. The DNA for the CDR3 is TGTGCCAGCAGCTTCAGGGGTTCCGAGACCCAGTACTTC.

The V call is TRBV28, the J call TRBJ2-5; 8 bases fit TRBD2. Germline CDR1 reads MDHEN; CDR2 reads SYDVKM. The CDR3 runs to 16 residues. Trimming at V came to 2 bases and at J to 2 bases, leaving 7 bases not matched to a gene. The CDR3 sequence is CASSLTFGTRQETQYF. The CDR3 DNA follows: TGTGCCAGCAGTTTAACCTTCGGGACTAGGCAAGAGACCCAGTACTTC. The complete variable domain, with remaining parts taken from reference TRBV28 and TRBJ2-5, reads DVKVTQSSRYLVKRTGEKVFLECVQDMDHENMFWYRQDPGLGLRLIYFSYDVKMKEKGDIPEGYSVSREKKERFSLILESASTNQTSMYLCASSLTFGTRQETQYFGPGTRLLVL.

The chain uses TRBV18 and TRBJ2-2; 7 nucleotides line up with TRBD2. Germline V CDR1 and CDR2: KGHSH, LQKENI. Trimming removed 0 bases from V and 5 bases from J; junction bases left unmatched: 6. The CDR3 totals 16 residues. This CDR3 is CASSPPSQGGTGELFF. The CDR3 nucleotides read TGTGCCAGCTCACCACCCTCGCAGGGAGGGACCGGGGAGCTGTTTTTT.

Remarks on this clone: Other DNA sequences in the same sample also yield this CDR3. The chain joins TRBV5-1 to TRBJ2-2; D uncertain. Trimming left V 2 bases short and J 4 bases short, with 9 bases between. The CDR3 loop spans 14 amino acids. Germline CDR1 SGHRS, CDR2 YFSETQ. The CDR3, as DNA: TGCGCCAGCAGCTTTGGGCAGTTCACCGGGGAGCTGTTTTTT. This gives the protein CASSFGQFTGELFF. The complete variable domain, with remaining parts taken from reference TRBV5-1 and TRBJ2-2, reads KAGVTQTPRYLIKTRGQQVTLSCSPISGHRSVSWYQQTPGQGLQFLFEYFSETQRNKGNFPGRFSGRQFSNSRSEMNVSTLELGDSALYLCASSFGQFTGELFFGEGSRLTVL.

This clone turned up a few times. The J gene is TRBJ2-1, the V gene TRBV5-4, with D tentatively TRBD1 (5 bases). CDR1 SGHNT and CDR2 YYREEE come from the germline V gene (reference sequence). CDR3 length equals 15 residues. Deletions cut 3 bases from V and 7 bases from J, with 17 bases between. CDR3: CASSSIQELGNEQFF. DNA of the CDR3: TGTGCCAGCAGCTCGATACAGGAGTTGGGGAATGAGCAGTTCTTC.

This rearrangement joins TRBV6-5 to TRBJ2-1, with TRBD1 matching 8 bases. This CDR3 region has 13 residues. V lost 4 bases, J lost 10 bases, and 6 bases stayed unmatched. CDR1 MNHEY and CDR2 SVGAGI come from the germline V gene. The CDR3 bases are TGTGCCAGCAGTTTTCAGGGGGCTAGGGAGCAGTTCTTC. This sequence encodes CASSFQGAREQFF.

The chain joins TRBV6-1 to TRBJ2-2; 10 nucleotides align to TRBD2. Germline V CDR1 and CDR2: MNHNS, SASEGT. The CDR3 has 15 amino acids. J gave up 6 bases and V 2 bases, and 3 bases lay outside the gene matches. In DNA, the CDR3 is TGTGCCAGCAGTGAACTAGCGGGAGTTGCCGGGGAGCTGTTTTTT. The encoded protein is CASSELAGVAGELFF.

This chain's CDR3 is CASSLGVSGGSTDTQYF. The CDR3 DNA reads as TGTGCCAGCAGCTTAGGCGTTAGCGGGGGGAGCACAGATACGCAGTATTTT. The chain is built from TRBV7-2 and TRBJ2-3; TRBD2 agrees at 10 bases. The CDR3 sequence is 17 residues long. The germline V gene encodes CDR1 SGHTA and CDR2 FQGNSA. Trimming removed 1 base from V and 0 bases from J; junction bases left unmatched: 4.

The chain has TRBV9 and TRBJ1-1; D perhaps matches TRBD1 (6 bases). Germline V gives CDR1 SGDLS, CDR2 YYNGEE. The CDR3 length is 15 residues. V was cut by 4 bases and J by 2 bases, with 15 bases left in between. In nucleotides, the CDR3 is TGTGCCAGCAGCACCCAAACGGGACAAAACACTGAAGCTTTCTTT. Its translation is CASSTQTGQNTEAFF.

The genes are TRBV7-3 and TRBJ2-3, with D unclear. The V gene lost 3 bases and the J gene lost 6 bases, with 13 bases spanning the gap. Germline V CDR1 and CDR2: SGHTA, FQGTGA. CDR3 size: 14 residues. The CDR3 nucleotides read TGTGCCAGCAGCTTTTCAGTCCTCGGGGATACGCAGTATTTT. Protein product: CASSFSVLGDTQYF.

V is TRBV4-2 and J is TRBJ1-5; possibly TRBD1 for D (6 bases). Trimming pared 4 bases from V and 4 bases from J, leaving 8 bases between. This CDR3 is built from 13 residues. Germline V gene data show CDR1 as LGHNA and CDR2 as YNFKEQ. CDR3 loop: CASSRDTNQPQHF. The CDR3 DNA follows: TGTGCCAGCAGCCGGGACACAAATCAGCCCCAGCATTTT.

This chain joins TRBV6-5 and TRBJ1-2; 9 bases map to TRBD1. Germline CDR1 is MNHEY and CDR2 is SVGAGI. The CDR3 consists of 12 residues. The V and J ends lost 7 bases and 8 bases, in that order; junction bases with no gene match: 5. The CDR3 bases are TGTGCCAGCAATACAGGGGGCCGCGGCTACACCTTC. Protein product: CASNTGGRGYTF.

The chain carries TRBV6-5 and TRBJ1-1; 7 nucleotides agree with TRBD1. After removal of 6 bases from V and 3 bases from J, the junction contained 10 bases not matched to a gene. The CDR3 loop spans 15 amino acids. Germline CDR1 reads MNHEY; CDR2 reads SVGAGI. CDR3 region: CASSDHRGLYTEAFF. The CDR3 nucleotides are TGTGCCAGCAGCGACCACAGGGGCCTTTACACTGAAGCTTTCTTT.

The chain couples TRBV2 to TRBJ2-5, with D maybe TRBD2 (5 bases). V was trimmed by 4 bases and J by 3 bases, leaving 15 bases between them. CDR3 length: 15 residues. Germline-derived CDR1 and CDR2 are SNHLY and FYNNEI. The CDR3 DNA reads TGTGCCAGCAGTGGGGAGATGAGGAGAAAAGAGACCCAGTACTTC. It encodes CASSGEMRRKETQYF.

This chain uses TRBV5-6 with TRBJ1-5; D is perhaps TRBD1 (5 bases). V gave up 2 bases and J gave up 4 bases, with 10 bases separating them. The V gene's germline CDR1 is SGHDT and CDR2 YYEEEE. There are 14 residues in the CDR3. The CDR3 region is CASSLTGRNQPQHF. As DNA, the CDR3 is TGTGCCAGCAGCTTAACAGGTAGGAATCAGCCCCAGCATTTT.

The chain has TRBV5-1 and TRBJ2-3; TRBD2 aligns across 15 bases. J was trimmed by 5 bases and V by 4 bases; bases with no gene match: 5. The CDR3 loop spans 16 amino acids. The germline V gene encodes CDR1 SGHRS and CDR2 YFSETQ. The CDR3 region has the DNA TGCGCCAGCAGCCGGACTAGCGGGGGGGTAGTAGATACGCAGTATTTT. Translating gives CASSRTSGGVVDTQYF.

The chain employs TRBV27 and TRBJ2-5, with 14 bases lining up with TRBD2. Trimming cost V 4 bases and J 4 bases; bases outside gene matches: 5. Germline V gives CDR1 MNHEY, CDR2 SMNVEV (reference sequence). The CDR3 is 16 residues long. In DNA, the CDR3 is TGTGCCAGCAGTTCCCGACTAGCGGGGGGGTTAGAGACCCAGTACTTC. Encoded protein: CASSSRLAGGLETQYF.

This chain connects TRBV3-1 (or the pseudogene TRBV3-2) to TRBJ1-2; no clear D gene. Germline V gene data show CDR1 as LGHDT and CDR2 as YNNKEL (reference sequence). Trimming removed 1 base from V and 8 bases from J, with 11 bases in between. This CDR3 contains 13 residues. CDR3 nucleotide sequence: TGTGCCAGCAGCCAAGGACAATACGGCGGCTACACCTTC. Translated, it gives CASSQGQYGGYTF.